This TCR beta chain was sequenced in a study of patients and donors after allogeneic stem cell transplantation. TCRdb analysed the RT-PCR reads with MiXCR anew, one entry per CDR3 protein. The repertoire has 900,000 to 1,000,000 distinct CDR3 sequences, roughly 18% of them found once; the top ten carry roughly 6%. V was clipped by 5 bases and J by 3 bases; unmatched bases: 6. The CDR3 runs to 14 residues. Sequencing input: blood, either unsorted or a sorted T cell fraction (not recorded which). This TCR was sampled from a human donor who was either an allogeneic HSCT recipient or a stem cell or donor lymphocyte infusion donor (not recorded which). It is not recorded whose cells these are; they may come from a transplant donor. The chain has TRBV12-3 or TRBV12-4 and TRBJ2-5; 7 bases are shared with TRBD2. CDR3 nucleotides: TGTGCCAGCAGTCCGCTAGGGACTAAAGAGACCCAGTACTTC. Its protein product is CASSPLGTKETQYF.